The 25 T cell receptor beta chains presented below share a single source sample, sequenced in a study of CD8 T cells in ankylosing spondylitis. TCRdb recomputed calls from the 5' RACE reads with MiXCR, one row per CDR3 protein. The sample includes about 540,000 distinct CDR3 sequences, about an eighth seen only once; the top ten take 6.8%. Their recognized antigens are unknown. The study's findings and limits: Blood from ankylosing spondylitis patients appeared to carry a characteristic roughly 8-variant TCR beta motif.

The sequenced sample was blood, either unsorted or a sorted T cell fraction (not recorded which). The receptors shown here come from a male donor with ankylosing spondylitis.

There are many counts of this clonotype. The genes are TRBV10-3 and TRBJ2-1; D is possibly TRBD1 (6 bases). This CDR3 has 13 amino acids. V shed 3 bases and J shed 8 bases, with 11 bases lying between them. Germline loops: CDR1 ENHRY, CDR2 SYGVKD. The CDR3 loop is CAISEYREDEQFF. CDR3 nucleotide sequence: TGTGCCATCAGTGAATACAGGGAAGATGAGCAGTTCTTC.

This clonotype turned up a few times. The chain uses TRBV2 and TRBJ2-1, with TRBD1 identical over 9 bases. Germline values: CDR1 SNHLY, CDR2 FYNNEI. After removal of 10 bases from V and 8 bases from J, the junction contained 6 bases not matched to a gene. The CDR3 totals 12 residues. For the CDR3, the DNA is TGTGCCACCCGGGACAGGGTCCATGAGCAGTTCTTC. Residues: CATRDRVHEQFF.

This chain links TRBV7-8 with TRBJ2-7, with D uncertain. Germline-derived CDR1 and CDR2 are SGHVS and FQNEAQ. The CDR3 is 15 residues long. V shed 5 bases and J shed 0 bases, with 14 bases lying between them. CDR3 loop: CASSLGRGNSYEQYV. The CDR3 bases are TGTGCCAGCAGCCTGGGTCGAGGCAACTCCTACGAGCAGTACGTC.

The genes are TRBV7-9 and TRBJ2-3, with 10 bases that match TRBD1. From germline, CDR1 is SEHNR and CDR2 FQNEAQ (reference sequence). V lost 4 bases and J lost 5; bases outside the gene matches: 6. The CDR3 is 15 residues long. The CDR3 is CASSSDRGPVDTQYF. The CDR3, as DNA: TGTGCCAGCAGCTCTGACAGGGGGCCCGTAGATACGCAGTATTTT.

This clonotype was observed a handful of times. The chain combines TRBV20-1 with TRBJ2-7; tentative D call: TRBD2 (8 bases). Germline V gene data show CDR1 as DFQATT and CDR2 as SNEGSKA (reference sequence). The CDR3 extends over 17 amino acids. The germline V and J ends were trimmed by 3 bases and 3 bases, with 24 bases remaining between them. CDR3 sequence: CSASRGGQFAQLYEQYF. CDR3 nucleotide sequence: TGCAGTGCTAGCCGGGGGGGACAGTTCGCACAACTCTACGAGCAGTACTTC.

In its sample, this clonotype was seen many times. V is TRBV5-1 and J is TRBJ2-1; D gene uncertain. CDR1 and CDR2 (germline): SGHRS, YFSETQ. CDR3 size: 13 residues. Trimming left V 4 bases short and J 5 bases short, with 10 bases between. The CDR3 nucleotides are TGCGCCAGCAGCAGGAATGAGGACAATGAGCAGTTCTTC. Translation: CASSRNEDNEQFF.

CDR3 region: CASRNSGQGNGGYTF. As DNA, the CDR3 is TGTGCCAGCAGGAACTCGGGACAGGGTAACGGTGGCTACACCTTC. The J gene is TRBJ1-2, the V gene TRBV12-3 or TRBV12-4, with TRBD1 matching over 9 bases. Trimming at V came to 6 bases and at J to 7 bases, leaving 12 bases not matched to a gene. The CDR3 spans 15 residues.

The rearrangement uses TRBV7-8 and TRBJ1-2; a possible D gene is TRBD1 (6 bases). There are 15 residues in the CDR3. CDR1 SGHVS and CDR2 FQNEAQ come from the germline V gene. Deletions cut 5 bases from V and 0 bases from J, with 13 bases between. This CDR3 reads CASSLKAGANYGYTF. The CDR3 region has the DNA TGTGCCAGCAGCCTTAAGGCAGGGGCTAACTATGGCTACACCTTC.

The chain is built from TRBV20-1 and TRBJ1-3, with D possibly being TRBD1 (5 bases). The germline CDR1 and CDR2 sequences are DFQATT and SNEGSKA (reference sequence). The CDR3 length is 13 residues. V lost 6 bases and J lost 3, with 12 bases in between. The chain's CDR3 is CSATTGVGNTIYF. DNA of the CDR3: TGCAGTGCGACTACAGGAGTTGGAAACACCATATATTTT.

The rearrangement joins TRBV5-5 to TRBJ1-2; maybe TRBD1 (6 bases). Between the trimmed V and J ends, which lost 2 bases and 0 bases, there was a span of 8 bases. The CDR3 is 14 residues long. Germline lookup yields CDR1 SGHKS and CDR2 YYEKEE (reference sequence). The DNA of the CDR3 is TGTGCCAGCAGCTTTGGGACAACTAACTATGGCTACACCTTC. Protein: CASSFGTTNYGYTF.

CDR3 in amino acids: CSVAGGGNNEQFF. The CDR3 coding sequence is TGCAGCGTTGCGGGAGGGGGGAACAATGAGCAGTTCTTC. V is TRBV29-1 and J is TRBJ2-1, with 8 bases lining up with TRBD2. The CDR3 runs 13 residues. Germline V gene data show CDR1 as SQVTM and CDR2 as ANQGSEA. J gave up 5 bases and V 4 bases, and 4 bases lay outside the gene matches.

There are many counts of this clonotype. J is TRBJ1-1 and V is TRBV29-1; D gene unclear. This CDR3 has 11 amino acids. In germline, CDR1 is SQVTM, CDR2 ANQGSEA. V lost 1 base and J 10 bases, leaving 10 bases between the germline ends. CDR3 sequence (DNA): TGCAGCGTTGAAGCAGTGGACGCAGCTTTCTTT. Encoded protein: CSVEAVDAAFF.

This clonotype was observed at least ten times. The chain recombines TRBV20-1 with TRBJ1-5; weak D call: TRBD1 (5 bases). With 6 bases removed from V and 1 base from J, the gap between germline ends came to 16 bases. There are 15 residues in the CDR3. CDR1 is DFQATT and CDR2 is SNEGSKA in the germline V gene (reference sequence). In DNA form, the CDR3 reads TGCAGTGCCTTTCGGGGGGGGGAGAGCAATCAGCCCCAGCATTTT. It yields the protein CSAFRGGESNQPQHF.

This clonotype was seen only once. The chain links TRBV5-4 to TRBJ1-1, with a tentative D call TRBD1 (5 bases). Germline CDR1 SGHNT, CDR2 YYREEE (reference sequence). The CDR3 is 15 amino acids. V gave up 4 bases and J gave up 0 bases, with 13 bases separating them. As DNA, the CDR3 is TGTGCCAGCAGCGGGGGGACTTTCCTGAACACTGAAGCTTTCTTT. Its protein product is CASSGGTFLNTEAFF.

In this sample, this clonotype turned up many times. The chain is built from TRBV29-1 and TRBJ1-2; no reliable D call. Germline V CDR1 and CDR2: SQVTM, ANQGSEA. Deletions cut 3 bases from V and 4 bases from J, with 9 bases between. The CDR3 loop spans 12 amino acids. This CDR3 is CSVETTGYGYTF. Written as DNA, the CDR3 is TGCAGCGTTGAGACGACGGGCTATGGCTACACCTTC.

J is TRBJ2-1 and V is TRBV20-1; the D is unclear. V was shortened by 5 bases and J by 0 bases, with 20 bases between the two germline ends. Germline-derived CDR1 and CDR2 are DFQATT and SNEGSKA (reference sequence). The CDR3 is 17 amino acids. The CDR3 nucleotides are TGCAGTGCTCCATCCCCTATCGGGTTGAGCTCCTACAATGAGCAGTTCTTC. This translates into CSAPSPIGLSSYNEQFF.

This clonotype was seen a handful of times. The chain carries TRBV7-9 and TRBJ1-3; unclear D gene. Germline assignment: CDR1 SEHNR and CDR2 FQNEAQ (reference sequence). CDR3 length: 15 amino acids. V gave up 2 bases and J gave up 5 bases, with 13 bases separating them. Written as DNA, the CDR3 is TGTGCCAGCAGCTTAAGTGGGCAGAACCGAAACACCATATATTTT. Translating gives CASSLSGQNRNTIYF.

The chain combines TRBV5-5 with TRBJ1-1; D unresolved. Germline assignment: CDR1 SGHKS and CDR2 YYEKEE (reference sequence). The CDR3 has 11 amino acids. Trimming left V 4 bases short and J 12 bases short, with 13 bases between. The chain's CDR3 is CASSSIRMTFF. The CDR3 DNA is TGTGCCAGCAGCAGCATCAGGATGACTTTCTTT.

About this clonotype itself: Lacking the conserved final phenylalanine or tryptophan, this CDR3 likely reflects a read error. The chain links TRBV20-1 to TRBJ2-3, with D unresolved. Trimming took 6 bases from V and 6 from J, leaving 19 bases between them. Germline assignment: CDR1 DFQATT and CDR2 SNEGSKA (reference sequence). CDR3 length: 14 residues. DNA for the CDR3: TGCAGTGCCCCCGGGCCACCGCCGCGGGATACGCAGTATTAT. This sequence encodes CSAPGPPPRDTQYY.

J is TRBJ2-1 and V is TRBV29-1; no clear D gene. The V end lost 4 bases, the J end lost 2 bases, and 15 bases lay between the germline ends. This CDR3 spans 15 amino acids. CDR1 and CDR2 (germline): SQVTM, ANQGSEA. The CDR3 DNA reads TGCAGCGTTGTGCGGACGGCTGGCGCCTACAATGAGCAGTTCTTC. Protein product: CSVVRTAGAYNEQFF.

The table lists this clonotype with many counts. The gene calls are TRBV20-1 and TRBJ2-7; 7 bases match TRBD1. Trimming removed 4 bases from V and 3 bases from J; junction bases left unmatched: 3. This CDR3 is 12 amino acids long. Germline loops: CDR1 DFQATT, CDR2 SNEGSKA (reference sequence). CDR3 nucleotide sequence: TGCAGTGCTAAGAGACAGGGCTACGAGCAGTACTTC. Its translation is CSAKRQGYEQYF.

The rearrangement links TRBV6-1 to TRBJ1-3; maybe TRBD1 (5 bases). The CDR3 has 17 amino acids. The germline V and J ends were trimmed by 7 bases and 2 bases, with 21 bases remaining between them. The germline V gene encodes CDR1 MNHNS and CDR2 SASEGT. The CDR3 nucleotides read TGTGCCAGCATGAGGTGGGCCACAGGTGGAACTGGAAACACCATATATTTT. Translated, it gives CASMRWATGGTGNTIYF.

This chain uses TRBV10-1 with TRBJ2-7, with D possibly being TRBD2 (5 bases). V was cut by 4 bases and J by 7 bases, with 14 bases left in between. CDR3 length: 13 amino acids. Germline CDR1 reads WNHNN; CDR2 reads SYGVQD (reference sequence). CDR3: CASSVGRQGEQYF. As DNA, the CDR3 is TGCGCCAGCAGTGTGGGGAGACAAGGGGAGCAGTACTTC.

This clonotype was found many times. The rearrangement uses TRBV6-2 or TRBV6-3 and TRBJ2-1, with 7 bases identical to TRBD1. The V and J ends lost 7 bases and 10 bases, in that order; junction bases with no gene match: 25. This CDR3 spans 18 amino acids. Germline CDR1 MNHEY, CDR2 SVGEGT. The DNA for the CDR3 is TGTGCCAGCACCACCCCCCAACTGTCGGACAGGACCTATAGCGAGCAGTTCTTC. This translates into CASTTPQLSDRTYSEQFF.

J is TRBJ2-1 and V is TRBV20-1; D not resolved. Germline V CDR1 and CDR2: DFQATT, SNEGSKA (reference sequence). The germline V and J ends were trimmed by 5 bases and 4 bases, with 15 bases remaining between them. The CDR3 is 14 residues long. This chain's CDR3 is CSAQSAGRYNEQFF. In DNA, the CDR3 is TGCAGTGCTCAGTCGGCAGGAAGATACAATGAGCAGTTCTTC.